The 2 T cell receptor beta chains in this list originate from one sample, sequenced in a study of cytomegalovirus exposure and HLA in healthy donors. Researchers ran the PCR with 60 Vbeta and 13 Jbeta primers. The method was immunoSEQ multiplex PCR; TCRdb's version includes in-frame clones alone and lacks a portion of them. The sample holds about 190,000 clones; 65% to 80% are singletons and the top ten take 4% to 5%. What was sequenced was PBMCs. The receptors were sampled from a man in his thirties or forties in good health and CMV-seropositive.

The chain is built from TRBV28 and TRBJ1-5; TRBD1 matches at 9 bases. Unmatched junction bases numbered 7, after V lost 2 bases and J lost 5 bases. Germline CDR1 reads MDHEN; CDR2 reads SYDVKM. CDR3 length: 16 residues. The CDR3, as DNA: TGTGCCAGCAGTTTACCCGGGACAGGGCCCCATCAGCCCCAGCATTTT. This translates into CASSLPGTGPHQPQHF.

The V call is TRBV5-1, the J call TRBJ2-7, with 7 positions matching TRBD2. Germline V gene sequence: CDR1 SGHRS, CDR2 YFSETQ. This CDR3 has 14 residues. V was clipped by 3 bases and J by 2 bases; unmatched bases: 5. CDR3 sequence reads: CASSSASGTYEQYF. CDR3 bases: TGCGCCAGCAGCTCGGCTAGCGGAACCTACGAGCAGTACTTC.